This TCR beta chain was identified during a study of blood T cell repertoires in COVID-19. The overall study: Sites in the United States, Italy and Spain provided acute and convalescent COVID-19 samples. From T cells, B-cell-depleted T cells, or PBMCs came the material, which was cDNA or gDNA.

In the original workflow: It was from reference gene primer amplification that nucleated cell counts were estimated. Data came from immunoSEQ multiplex PCR; TCRdb stores just in-frame clones and leaves some out. The DNA gave D and trimming, while V, J and clone size come from that table. The top ten clones hold roughly 6.8% of a sample with around 310,000 clones, 90% of them seen once. This CDR3 is built from 15 residues. Germline CDR1 SGHDN, CDR2 FVKESK. The V gene lost 3 bases and the J gene lost 4 bases, with 14 bases spanning the gap. The chain couples TRBV14 to TRBJ2-3, with D maybe TRBD1 (6 bases). The specimen was peripheral blood. This sequence was found in a woman in her 30s with COVID-19, enrolled during active disease. CDR3 coding DNA: TGTGCCAGCAGCCATCGGGCCAGGGGCGCAGATACGCAGTATTTT. This encodes CASSHRARGADTQYF.